This T cell receptor (beta chain) was sequenced for a study of response to subunit inactivated influenza vaccine. This CDR3 comprises 15 residues. V was shortened by 8 bases and J by 5 bases, with 21 bases between the two germline ends. CDR1 SNHLY and CDR2 FYNNEI come from the germline V gene. TCRdb recomputed calls from the RT-PCR reads with MiXCR, one row per CDR3 protein. This table holds hundreds of thousands of distinct CDR3 sequences, less than 15% found once. Details on this clonotype: Its matching antigen is unknown.

Study-level points and caveats: Authors suggested each seasonal influenza vaccination recruits few new T cells.

This material consisted of PBMCs from blood, taken 14 days before vaccination. The clonotype was recovered from a man in his fifties or sixties who received an inactivated influenza vaccine. The chain carries TRBV2 and TRBJ2-5; D may match TRBD1 or TRBD2 (5 bases each). CDR3 nucleotide sequence: TGTGCCAGCGTTAAACCGGGGCTCCCTGAGGAGACCCAGTACTTC. Translated, it gives CASVKPGLPEETQYF. Full variable domain (remainder filled in from reference TRBV2 and TRBJ2-5): EPEVTQTPSHQVTQMGQEVILRCVPISNHLYFYWYRQILGQKVEFLVSFYNNEISEKSEIFDDQFSVERPDGSNFTLKIRSTKLEDSAMYFCASVKPGLPEETQYFGPGTRLLVL.